These 6 T cell receptor beta chains were sequenced from one sample in a study of technical replicates of blood from a handful of donors. Sequencing used immunoSEQ multiplex PCR; TCRdb keeps in-frame clones, though not all of them. Of about 62,000 clones in the sample, about nine tenths were seen once. Sequencing was done on a sample of PBMCs. The source of these receptors is a human donor in good health. Some clones in this sample may be carry-over from other donors' samples.

The gene calls are TRBV5-6 and TRBJ1-1; tentatively, D is TRBD1 (5 bases). Germline CDR1 and CDR2: SGHDT and YYEEEE. V lost 0 bases and J lost 8, with 17 bases in between. The CDR3 has 15 residues. The chain's CDR3 is CASSLAGTSGGEAFF. The DNA of the CDR3 is TGTGCCAGCAGCTTGGCCGGGACGTCAGGAGGGGAAGCTTTCTTT.

The chain is built from TRBV5-8 and TRBJ2-7; 7 bases are shared with TRBD1. Germline assignment: CDR1 SGHTS and CDR2 YDEGEE. CDR3 length equals 15 residues. The V gene end was trimmed by 1 base and the J gene end by 0 bases; junction bases not matched to a gene: 4. The CDR3 DNA is TGTGCCAGCAGCTTGAGGGGACAGACCTCCTACGAGCAGTACTTC. Protein: CASSLRGQTSYEQYF.

V usage is TRBV15 and J usage is TRBJ1-5; weak D call: TRBD1 (5 bases). Deletions cut 0 bases from V and 3 bases from J, with 9 bases between. The germline V gene encodes CDR1 LNHNV and CDR2 YYDKDF (reference sequence). This CDR3 comprises 15 residues. The CDR3 sequence: CATSRDPGNNQPQHF. In DNA form, the CDR3 reads TGTGCCACCAGCAGAGATCCAGGGAACAATCAGCCCCAGCATTTT.

This sequence joins TRBV5-6 and TRBJ2-3, with a tentative D call TRBD2 (6 bases). CDR3 length equals 14 residues. V gave up 2 bases and J gave up 3 bases, with 10 bases separating them. Germline V lookup: CDR1 SGHDT, CDR2 YYEEEE. DNA of the CDR3: TGTGCCAGCAGCTTCGGGCTAGCGACAGATACGCAGTATTTT. Its protein product is CASSFGLATDTQYF.

The chain carries TRBV13 and TRBJ2-7; 12 nucleotides agree with TRBD2. The CDR3 sequence is 13 residues long. CDR1 and CDR2 from the germline V gene are PRHDT and FYEKMQ (reference sequence). V lost 4 bases, J lost 9 bases, and 4 bases stayed unmatched. The CDR3 region has the DNA TGTGCCAGCAGCTCAGGACTAGCGGGAATGCAGTACTTC. It codes for CASSSGLAGMQYF.

This clone turned up a few times. The V gene is TRBV18, the J gene TRBJ1-1; D call uncertain. This CDR3 comprises 13 residues. V was trimmed by 3 bases and J by 3 bases, leaving 8 bases between them. CDR1 KGHSH and CDR2 LQKENI come from the germline V gene. CDR3 loop: CASSPREDTEAFF. The CDR3 bases are TGTGCCAGCTCACCGAGGGAGGACACTGAAGCTTTCTTT.